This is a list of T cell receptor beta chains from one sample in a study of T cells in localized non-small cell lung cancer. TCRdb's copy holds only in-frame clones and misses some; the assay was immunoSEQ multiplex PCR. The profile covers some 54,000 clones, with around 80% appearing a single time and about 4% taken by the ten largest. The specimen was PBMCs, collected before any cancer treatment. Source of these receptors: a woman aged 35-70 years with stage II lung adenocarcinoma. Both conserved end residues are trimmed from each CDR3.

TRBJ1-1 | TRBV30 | AWTFGDRVDTEAF
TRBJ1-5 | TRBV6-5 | ASSPGGGLGKPQH
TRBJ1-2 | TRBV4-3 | ASSQGQNYGYT
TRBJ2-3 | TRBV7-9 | ASSLGADTQY
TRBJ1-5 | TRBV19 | ASSIDSLNQPQH
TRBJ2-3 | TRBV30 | AWAYSDTQY
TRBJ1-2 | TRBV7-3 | ASSSQGNHGYT
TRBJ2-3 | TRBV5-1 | ASSRDSIGDTQY
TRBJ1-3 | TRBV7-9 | ASSLGASGLHSGNTIY
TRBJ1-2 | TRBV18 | ASSPPGGNYGYT
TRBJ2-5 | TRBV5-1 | ASSIGGTGGETQY
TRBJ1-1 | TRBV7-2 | ASSLAGGSLNTEAF
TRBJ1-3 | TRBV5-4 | ASSLWGNTIY